This T cell receptor beta chain was sequenced in a study of cytomegalovirus exposure and HLA in healthy donors. For this clone: The antigen remains unidentified.

PCR amplification relied on 60 Vbeta primers (plus 13 Jbeta primers). TCRdb's copy holds only in-frame clones and misses some; the assay was immunoSEQ multiplex PCR. Among 150,000 to 200,000 clones listed, approximately 70% were seen once. Study results and limitations: Later analysis suggested most CMV-associated TCR beta chains were HLA-restricted. CMV serostatus was the sole immune exposure information available.

Germline-derived CDR1 and CDR2 are MDHEN and SYDVKM. The CDR3 has 13 residues. Sample: PBMCs. This sequence originates from a woman under 30 in good health and CMV-seropositive. The chain carries TRBV28 and TRBJ2-5; D possibly corresponds to TRBD1 (6 bases). The closer fit of TRBJ2-7 to the DNA end suggests the J call may be wrong. CDR3 in DNA: TGTGCCAGCAGTTTGGACAGCCGCTACGAGCAGTACTTC. Protein: CASSLDSRYEQYF.